Each of the 27 T cell receptor beta chains below was sequenced from the same sample in a study of beta chain features in type 1 diabetes (dated by TCRdb to between 2018 and 2020). The method behind the library was the immunoSEQ multiplex PCR assay. The entire amount of isolated RNA was reverse transcribed using the High Capacity cDNA Reverse Transcription Kit, so the sequenced TCRB transcripts were expressed ones. Here the immuneACCESS table is served through TCRdb, limited to in-frame sequences with V and J called. Missing clones are a known gap in these copies; in checked studies unresolved V genes cover under half, and the rest lacks a known reason. Here the sample has 250,000 or so clones; approximately 70% occur a single time. The top ten clones comprise about 0.05% of the sample. The sample comprised naive CD4+ T cells from blood. The cell subset or site label, as the study defines it: true naive CD4+ T cells. All receptors derive from a young man in good health.

The V and J genes are TRBV20-1 and TRBJ1-1, with D unresolved. The CDR3 runs 11 residues. The germline V gene encodes CDR1 DFQATT and CDR2 SNEGSKA (reference sequence). V lost 6 bases, J lost 4 bases, and 9 bases lay in between. The CDR3 spells CSAPRGTEAFF. CDR3 DNA sequence: TGCAGTGCCCCACGGGGCACTGAAGCTTTCTTT.

V and J are TRBV5-1 and TRBJ2-1; D is unclear. The CDR3 is 13 residues long. Germline lookup yields CDR1 SGHRS and CDR2 YFSETQ. The V end was cut by 0 bases, the J end by 7 bases, with 8 bases between. CDR3 in amino acids: CASSLGWGNEQFF. CDR3 nucleotide sequence: TGCGCCAGCAGCTTGGGCTGGGGAAATGAGCAGTTCTTC.

This chain connects TRBV30 to TRBJ2-7; 9 bases are a match to TRBD1. V dropped 0 bases and J dropped 5; count of bases not matched to a gene: 8. The CDR3 totals 15 residues. CDR1 and CDR2 (germline): GTSNPN, SVGIG (reference sequence). CDR3 nucleotides: TGTGCCTGGAGTGTACTTCGGACAGGGGCCCACGAGCAGTACTTC. Translation: CAWSVLRTGAHEQYF.

The V gene is TRBV25-1, the J gene TRBJ2-4; weak D call: TRBD2 (5 bases). V lost 6 bases and J lost 1, with 13 bases in between. Germline V CDR1 and CDR2: MGHDK, SYGVNS. This CDR3 contains 15 residues. CDR3 DNA sequence: TGTGCCAGCAGCCCGGGGATTAGGGCCAAAAACATTCAGTACTTC. Residues: CASSPGIRAKNIQYF.

This chain uses TRBV30 with TRBJ2-1; D may match TRBD1 or TRBD2 (6 bases each). The CDR3 length is 16 residues. Trimming cost V 1 base and J 7 bases, with 20 bases left between them. Germline V gene sequence: CDR1 GTSNPN, CDR2 SVGIG (reference sequence). The DNA of the CDR3 is TGTGCCTGGAGTGCAAGGGGAATAACGGGGGCTAATGAGCAGTTCTTC. It is translated as CAWSARGITGANEQFF. The full variable domain, its missing parts supplied by reference TRBV30 and TRBJ2-1, is SQTIHQWPATLVQPVGSPLSLECTVEGTSNPNLYWYRQAAGRGLQLLFYSVGIGQISSEVPQNLSASRPQDRQFILSSKKLLLSDSGFYLCAWSARGITGANEQFFGPGTRLTVL.

In DNA form, the CDR3 reads TGCAGCGTTGTGAGGTTGGGCGGGCCTAACAATGAGCAGTTCTTC. It codes for CSVVRLGGPNNEQFF. J is TRBJ2-1 and V is TRBV29-1, with TRBD2 as a possible D gene (5 bases). V was cut by 4 bases and J by 5 bases, with 18 bases left in between. The CDR3 has 15 amino acids. The V gene's germline CDR1 is SQVTM and CDR2 ANQGSEA.

The V and J genes are TRBV29-1 and TRBJ2-3, with D uncertain. The CDR3 runs to 12 residues. The V gene's germline CDR1 is SQVTM and CDR2 ANQGSEA. Trimming left V 4 bases short and J 4 bases short, with 9 bases between. CDR3 in DNA: TGCAGCGTTGCCCCTAGACCAGATACGCAGTATTTT. Amino acid sequence: CSVAPRPDTQYF.

A word on this clone: This CDR3 fails to terminate in the conserved phenylalanine or tryptophan, so it likely reflects a read error. It is unclear where the CDR3 begins or ends on the DNA, so no DNA is shown, and the CDR3 is as TCRdb lists it. The chain is built from TRBV28 and TRBJ2-7; TRBD1, as called in the table, went unchecked against the DNA. The CDR3 spans 12 amino acids, including both terminal residues. Germline-derived CDR1 and CDR2 are MDHEN and SYDVKM. CDR3: CASSHVPGQGRG.

The J gene is TRBJ2-1, the V gene TRBV30; unclear D gene. V gave up 5 bases and J gave up 5 bases, with 22 bases separating them. The CDR3 runs to 16 residues. Germline values: CDR1 GTSNPN, CDR2 SVGIG (reference sequence). This chain's CDR3 is CAWALERVFSHNEQFF. The CDR3, as DNA: TGTGCCTGGGCCCTTGAAAGGGTCTTTTCCCACAATGAGCAGTTCTTC.

The rearrangement uses TRBV5-1 and TRBJ2-3; D is ambiguous. CDR3 size: 13 residues. Germline V gives CDR1 SGHRS, CDR2 YFSETQ. V was trimmed by 4 bases and J by 4 bases, leaving 10 bases between them. DNA for the CDR3: TGCGCCAGCAGCACTTTTGGAGCAGATACGCAGTATTTT. It translates to CASSTFGADTQYF. Supplemented by reference TRBV5-1 and TRBJ2-3, the full variable domain reads KAGVTQTPRYLIKTRGQQVTLSCSPISGHRSVSWYQQTPGQGLQFLFEYFSETQRNKGNFPGRFSGRQFSNSRSEMNVSTLELGDSALYLCASSTFGADTQYFGPGTRLTVL.

J is TRBJ2-5 and V is TRBV7-9; D gene ambiguous. V lost 0 bases, J lost 1 base, and 9 bases lay in between. From germline, CDR1 is SEHNR and CDR2 FQNEAQ (reference sequence). This CDR3 contains 15 residues. The CDR3 spells CASSLAWQPQETQYF. The CDR3 bases are TGTGCCAGCAGCTTAGCGTGGCAGCCCCAAGAGACCCAGTACTTC.

The chain joins TRBV9 to TRBJ2-4, with 10 bases fitting TRBD2. The CDR3 contains 17 residues. J gave up 0 bases and V 0 bases, and 3 bases lay outside the gene matches. The germline CDR1 and CDR2 sequences are SGDLS and YYNGEE. The CDR3 nucleotides read TGTGCCAGCAGCGTAGGGGGACTAGCGATAGCCAAAAACATTCAGTACTTC. Amino acids: CASSVGGLAIAKNIQYF.

This clone was seen a handful of times. V and J are TRBV21-1 and TRBJ2-7. TRBV21-1 is noted as a pseudogene. The CDR3 length is 16 residues. CDR3 loop: CASSKGASRGPYEQYF. CDR3 nucleotide sequence: TGTGCCAGCAGCAAAGGGGCCAGCCGTGGACCCTACGAGCAGTACTTC.

The rearrangement links TRBV30 to TRBJ2-7; 13 bases are a match to TRBD2. Germline CDR1 GTSNPN, CDR2 SVGIG (reference sequence). The V and J ends lost 3 bases and 0 bases, in that order; junction bases with no gene match: 11. This CDR3 has 18 residues. As DNA, the CDR3 is TGTGCCTGGAGAGATATGGGACTAGCGGGATCCGCCTCCTACGAGCAGTACTTC. Translating it yields CAWRDMGLAGSASYEQYF.

This chain joins TRBV9 and TRBJ1-5; 9 nucleotides align to TRBD1. V shed 0 bases and J 7 bases; nucleotides not matched to a gene: 2. CDR3 length equals 14 residues. Germline lookup yields CDR1 SGDLS and CDR2 YYNGEE. The CDR3 spells CASSVGTGDQPQHF. As DNA, the CDR3 is TGTGCCAGCAGCGTAGGGACAGGGGACCAGCCCCAGCATTTT.

The V gene is TRBV30, the J gene TRBJ2-3; D is unresolved. CDR3 length: 11 residues. The germline CDR1 and CDR2 sequences are GTSNPN and SVGIG (reference sequence). V lost 5 bases and J lost 5, with 8 bases in between. The CDR3 DNA is TGTGCCTGGGGTACGGAAGATACGCAGTATTTT. Translation gives CAWGTEDTQYF.

This clone was detected only a few times. At the DNA level, this CDR3 is encoded by other sequences in the same sample as well. The chain recombines TRBV29-1 with TRBJ1-1; no definite D call. CDR1 and CDR2 (germline): SQVTM, ANQGSEA. The CDR3 totals 13 residues. The V gene lost 1 base and the J gene lost 0 bases, with 6 bases spanning the gap. The CDR3: CSVEGRMNTEAFF. The CDR3 nucleotides read TGCAGCGTTGAAGGGCGGATGAACACTGAAGCTTTCTTT.

The rearrangement links TRBV30 to TRBJ1-2; D uncertain. V was shortened by 0 bases and J by 8 bases, with 13 bases between the two germline ends. The CDR3 length is 13 residues. Germline V gives CDR1 GTSNPN, CDR2 SVGIG (reference sequence). CDR3 bases: TGTGCCTGGAGTGTAGTGGGAACTGGAGGCTACACCTTC. This gives the protein CAWSVVGTGGYTF.

The chain has TRBV30 and TRBJ1-2; 11 nucleotides align to TRBD1. V was pared by 1 base and J by 4 bases, with 5 bases of the junction left unmatched. This CDR3 is built from 15 residues. Germline V gene data show CDR1 as GTSNPN and CDR2 as SVGIG (reference sequence). CDR3 in DNA: TGTGCCTGGAGTGGGACAGGGGGCGCCCGCTATGGCTACACCTTC. Translating it yields CAWSGTGGARYGYTF. The full variable domain, completed using reference TRBV30 and TRBJ1-2, is SQTIHQWPATLVQPVGSPLSLECTVEGTSNPNLYWYRQAAGRGLQLLFYSVGIGQISSEVPQNLSASRPQDRQFILSSKKLLLSDSGFYLCAWSGTGGARYGYTFGSGTRLTVV.

The rearrangement links TRBV27 to TRBJ2-6, with D hard to call. Trimming pared 8 bases from V and 4 bases from J, leaving 15 bases between. The germline CDR1 and CDR2 sequences are MNHEY and SMNVEV (reference sequence). The CDR3 has 15 residues. The CDR3 DNA is TGTGCCAGCCATCCGTTGAGTGCGGGGGCCAACGTCCTGACTTTC. Encoded protein: CASHPLSAGANVLTF.

The chain uses TRBV29-1 and TRBJ2-7, with 9 bases aligning to TRBD1. CDR1 is SQVTM and CDR2 is ANQGSEA in the germline V gene. CDR3 length equals 13 residues. Trimming cost V 5 bases and J 4 bases; bases outside gene matches: 6. The CDR3 region has the DNA TGCAGCGTTAGTACAGGGGGCGGGTACGAGCAGTACTTC. Translating it yields CSVSTGGGYEQYF.

The chain couples TRBV30 to TRBJ1-1, with D possibly being TRBD1 (6 bases). The V and J ends lost 2 bases and 4 bases respectively, with 14 bases between them. This CDR3 region has 14 residues. Germline values: CDR1 GTSNPN, CDR2 SVGIG (reference sequence). The CDR3 loop is CAWSIVDRATEAFF. The CDR3 DNA is TGTGCCTGGAGTATTGTGGACAGAGCCACTGAAGCTTTCTTT.

With regard to this clone: Other DNA sequences in this sample translate to the same CDR3. The chain joins TRBV29-1 to TRBJ2-5; D uncertain. The germline V gene has CDR1 SQVTM and CDR2 ANQGSEA. Trimming removed 2 bases at V and 4 bases at J, with 11 bases between. This CDR3 spans 13 amino acids. For the CDR3, the DNA is TGCAGCGTTGAAAAAGGGCTGGGAGAGACCCAGTACTTC. Translating it yields CSVEKGLGETQYF.

CDR3 residues: CASSLDGSYEQYF. In DNA form, the CDR3 reads TGTGCCAGCAGCCTGGACGGTTCCTACGAGCAGTACTTC. V gene TRBV9 combines with J gene TRBJ2-7; D is unresolved. The CDR3 runs to 13 residues. The germline V gene has CDR1 SGDLS and CDR2 YYNGEE. The V gene lost 4 bases and the J gene lost 1 base, with 9 bases spanning the gap.

This clone was observed a single time. This sequence joins TRBV29-1 and TRBJ2-5, with TRBD2 matching 11 bases. Unmatched junction bases numbered 12, after V lost 4 bases and J lost 2 bases. CDR1 is SQVTM, CDR2 ANQGSEA, per germline. The length of the CDR3 is 17 residues. The chain's CDR3 is CSVGQRGLAAQQETQYF. The CDR3 DNA is TGCAGCGTTGGCCAAAGGGGACTAGCGGCTCAACAAGAGACCCAGTACTTC. Combining the CDR3 with reference TRBV29-1 and TRBJ2-5 gives the whole variable domain SAVISQKPSRDICQRGTSLTIQCQVDSQVTMMFWYRQQPGQSLTLIATANQGSEATYESGFVIDKFPISRPNLTFSTLTVSNMSPEDSSIYLCSVGQRGLAAQQETQYFGPGTRLLVL.

The rearrangement joins TRBV30 to TRBJ1-5, with a possible D match to TRBD1 (6 bases). Germline CDR1 is GTSNPN and CDR2 is SVGIG (reference sequence). V lost 2 bases and J lost 5, with 10 bases in between. This CDR3 region has 13 residues. CDR3 coding DNA: TGTGCCTGGAGTCAGGGGCTTGATCAGCCCCAGCATTTT. This codes for CAWSQGLDQPQHF.

This sequence joins TRBV30 and TRBJ1-4, with D possibly being TRBD1 (6 bases). The CDR3 runs 14 residues. Germline V gene lookup returns CDR1 GTSNPN and CDR2 SVGIG (reference sequence). V was cut by 2 bases and J by 7 bases, with 14 bases left in between. The CDR3 loop is CAWSPQGTPEKLFF. CDR3 DNA: TGTGCCTGGAGTCCGCAGGGGACACCTGAAAAACTGTTTTTT.